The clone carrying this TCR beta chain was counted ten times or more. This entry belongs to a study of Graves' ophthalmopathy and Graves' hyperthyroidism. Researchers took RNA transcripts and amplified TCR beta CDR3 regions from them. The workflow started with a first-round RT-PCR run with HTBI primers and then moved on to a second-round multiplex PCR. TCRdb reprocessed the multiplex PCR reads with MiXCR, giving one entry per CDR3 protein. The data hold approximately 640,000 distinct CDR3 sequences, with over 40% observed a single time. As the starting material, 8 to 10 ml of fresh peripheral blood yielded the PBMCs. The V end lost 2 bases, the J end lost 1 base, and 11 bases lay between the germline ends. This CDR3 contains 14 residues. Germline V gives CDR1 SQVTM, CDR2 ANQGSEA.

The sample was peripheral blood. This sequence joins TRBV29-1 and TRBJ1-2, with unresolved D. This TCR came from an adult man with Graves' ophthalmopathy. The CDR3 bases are TGCAGCGTTGAAAGCGGCAGAATTAACTATGGCTACACCTTC. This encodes CSVESGRINYGYTF.